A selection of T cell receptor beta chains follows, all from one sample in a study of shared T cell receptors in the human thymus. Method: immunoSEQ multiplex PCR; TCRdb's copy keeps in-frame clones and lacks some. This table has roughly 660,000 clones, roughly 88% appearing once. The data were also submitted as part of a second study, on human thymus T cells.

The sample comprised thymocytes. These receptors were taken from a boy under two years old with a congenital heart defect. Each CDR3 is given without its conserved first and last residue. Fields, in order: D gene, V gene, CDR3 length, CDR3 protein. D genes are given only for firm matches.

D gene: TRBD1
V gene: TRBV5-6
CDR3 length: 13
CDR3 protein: ASSQHRGGNQPQH

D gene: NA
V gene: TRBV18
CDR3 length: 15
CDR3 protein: ASSPQGQPKYQETQY

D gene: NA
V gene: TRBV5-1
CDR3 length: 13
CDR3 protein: ASSLEARGADTQY

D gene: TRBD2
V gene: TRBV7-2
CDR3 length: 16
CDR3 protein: ASSWKPGLAGPSYEQY

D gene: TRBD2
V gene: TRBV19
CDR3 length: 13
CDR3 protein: ASRRTSGSYNEQF

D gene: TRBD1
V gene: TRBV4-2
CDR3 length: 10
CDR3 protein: ASSHWDSEAF

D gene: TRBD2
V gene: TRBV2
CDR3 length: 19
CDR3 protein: ASSGPPLGTSQHLSTDTQY

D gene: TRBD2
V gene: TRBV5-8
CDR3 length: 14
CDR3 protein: ASSPVGGGTIDEQY

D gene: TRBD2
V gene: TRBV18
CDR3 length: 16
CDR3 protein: ASSPISGLAGAPYEQY

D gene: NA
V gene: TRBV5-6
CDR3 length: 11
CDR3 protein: ASSFSGTGELF

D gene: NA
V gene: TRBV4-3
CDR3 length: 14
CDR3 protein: ASSQGPRTSTDTQY

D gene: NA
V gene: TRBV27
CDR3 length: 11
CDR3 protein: ASSPGVVQPQH

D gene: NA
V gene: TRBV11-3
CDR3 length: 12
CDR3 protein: ASSLGRNTGELF

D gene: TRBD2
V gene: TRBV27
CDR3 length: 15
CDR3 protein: ASIRGAGTSGGNEQF

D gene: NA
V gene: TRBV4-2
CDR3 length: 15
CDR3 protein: ASSQDPGLPRPYEQY

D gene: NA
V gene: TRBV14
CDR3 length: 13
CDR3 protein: ASSQEPRVNTEAF

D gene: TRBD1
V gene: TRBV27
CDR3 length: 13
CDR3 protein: ASSPQRSRRGEQY

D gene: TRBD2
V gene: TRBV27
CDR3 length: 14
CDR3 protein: ASSSPAGGPLNEQF

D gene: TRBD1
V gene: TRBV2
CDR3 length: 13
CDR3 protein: ASASTGTGRTEAF

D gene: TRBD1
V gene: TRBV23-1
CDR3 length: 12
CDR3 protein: ASNRDRRSYEQY

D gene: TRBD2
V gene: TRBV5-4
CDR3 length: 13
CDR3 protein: ASSSLAEFTDTQY

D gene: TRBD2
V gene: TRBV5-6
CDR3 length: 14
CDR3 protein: ASSPPTSGKNNEQF

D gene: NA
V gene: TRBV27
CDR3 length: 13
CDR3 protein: ASSLFGVGPYGYT

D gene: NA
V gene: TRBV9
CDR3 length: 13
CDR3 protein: ASSVGKGLRGGYT

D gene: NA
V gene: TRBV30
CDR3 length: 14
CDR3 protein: AWSVRGGTAAYEQY

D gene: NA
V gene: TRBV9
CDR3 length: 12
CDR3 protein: ASSVGSASYEQY

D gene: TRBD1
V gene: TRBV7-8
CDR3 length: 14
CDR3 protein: ASSWPEDRVGNTIY

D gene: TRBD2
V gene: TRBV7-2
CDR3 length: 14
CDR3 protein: ASSLSPQREKETQY

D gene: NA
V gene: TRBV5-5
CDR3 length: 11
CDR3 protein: AGDSTGPTEAF

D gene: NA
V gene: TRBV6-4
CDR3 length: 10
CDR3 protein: ASSGGAGELF

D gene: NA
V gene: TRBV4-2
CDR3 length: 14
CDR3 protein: ASSQLQDVASYEQY

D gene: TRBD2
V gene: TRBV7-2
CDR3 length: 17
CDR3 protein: ASSRSRGTSGKVDYEQY

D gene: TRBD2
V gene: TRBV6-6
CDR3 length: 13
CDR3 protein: ASSRAGVGYNEQF

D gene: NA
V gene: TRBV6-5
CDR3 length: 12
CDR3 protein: ASSLDQGTYEQY

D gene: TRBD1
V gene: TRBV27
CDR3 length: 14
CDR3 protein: ASSSLRQGAYEKLF

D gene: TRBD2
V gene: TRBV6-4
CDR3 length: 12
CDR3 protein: ASSMGGRFYEQF

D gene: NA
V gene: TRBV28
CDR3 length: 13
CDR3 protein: ASSPPGGIRYGYT

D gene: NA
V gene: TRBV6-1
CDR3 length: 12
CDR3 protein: ASSGTPRGRELF

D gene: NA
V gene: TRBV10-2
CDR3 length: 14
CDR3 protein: ASSVRSYSGANVLT

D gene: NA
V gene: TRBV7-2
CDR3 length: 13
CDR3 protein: ASSGDSANTGELF

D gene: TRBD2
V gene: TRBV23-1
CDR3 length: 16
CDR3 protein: ASRPSASGSLVKNIQY

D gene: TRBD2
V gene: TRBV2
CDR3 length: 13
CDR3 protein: ASSVLAGGFNEQF

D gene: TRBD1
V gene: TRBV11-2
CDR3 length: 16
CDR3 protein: ASSLFPRTGKGTYEQY

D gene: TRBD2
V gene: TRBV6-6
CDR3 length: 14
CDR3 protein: ASSSTSGLTPYEQY

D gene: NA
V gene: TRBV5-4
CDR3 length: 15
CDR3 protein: ASSWGVGGVRTDTQY

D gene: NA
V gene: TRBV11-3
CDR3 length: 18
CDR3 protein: ASSLNEQRIRSSGANVLT

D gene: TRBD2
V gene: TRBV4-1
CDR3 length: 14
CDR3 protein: ASSMGASGRTDTQY

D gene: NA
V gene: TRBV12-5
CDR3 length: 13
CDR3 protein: ASGLTVQAGNTIY

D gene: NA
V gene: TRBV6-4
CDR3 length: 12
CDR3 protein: ASRWAANTGELF

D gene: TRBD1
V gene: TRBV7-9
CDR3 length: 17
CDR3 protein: ASSLALQPGQRPNTEAF

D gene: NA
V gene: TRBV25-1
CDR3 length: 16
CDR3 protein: ASSATGGGQADTGELF

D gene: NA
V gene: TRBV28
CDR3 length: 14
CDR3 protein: ASSFFVGEVYNEQF

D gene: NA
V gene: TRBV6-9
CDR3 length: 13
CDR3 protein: ASLLRLSGVYGYT